The sample holds one count of the clone carrying this T cell receptor beta chain. Its antigen is undetermined. PCR used 60 Vbeta primers and 13 Jbeta primers. As processed by the authors: Later analysis identified roughly 84 million unique TCR beta chains, about 10 million shared. Profiling relied on immunoSEQ multiplex PCR, and the TCRdb table lists in-frame clones only, not all of them. For V, J and clone size, that table is used; D and trimming come from the DNA. The sample lists roughly 60,000 clones; around 70% were seen once. The data derive from a study of cytomegalovirus exposure and HLA in healthy donors. Findings of the study overall: Three chains tied to CMV proved CMV antigen-specific in vitro. Most CMV-associated TCR beta chains were later found to appear HLA-restricted. Exclusion applied to some V segments, including TRBV6-2 and TRBV6-3, as they were indistinguishable.

The CDR3 is made up of 14 amino acids. CDR1 is MNHNS and CDR2 is SASEGT in the germline V gene. V was shortened by 8 bases and J by 4 bases, with 15 bases between the two germline ends. The specimen was PBMCs. V gene TRBV6-1 combines with J gene TRBJ1-5; a possible D gene is TRBD1 (5 bases). The clonotype was recovered from a woman aged 55-70 years in good health and CMV-seropositive. This CDR3 is CASGGRDGNQPQHF. As DNA, the CDR3 is TGTGCCAGCGGAGGGAGGGACGGGAATCAGCCCCAGCATTTT.